Each of the 22 T cell receptor beta chains below was sequenced from the same sample in a study of graft-versus-host responses after intestinal transplantation. Their antigens remain unidentified. TCRdb keeps only in-frame clones here, not all; method: immunoSEQ multiplex PCR. Of 85,000 to 90,000 clones listed, roughly 92% are singletons. The sample here was unstimulated CD4+ T cells sorted from spleen or lymph node cells, taken before intestinal transplant. The receptors were gathered from a human donor who received an intestinal transplant.

The chain joins TRBV5-1 to TRBJ2-5; D is undetermined. In germline, CDR1 is SGHRS, CDR2 YFSETQ. Trimming took 6 bases from V and 2 from J, leaving 11 bases between them. The length of the CDR3 is 13 residues. The CDR3 sequence is CASTRGRQETQYF. The CDR3 nucleotides read TGCGCCAGCACTCGTGGCAGGCAAGAGACCCAGTACTTC.

This chain uses TRBV6-1 with TRBJ2-7; maybe TRBD2 (6 bases). The CDR3 runs 14 residues. Per germline, CDR1 MNHNS and CDR2 SASEGT. The germline V and J ends were trimmed by 5 bases and 3 bases, with 14 bases remaining between them. The CDR3: CASSPGLGYYEQYF. The CDR3 DNA reads as TGTGCCAGCAGTCCGGGACTGGGGTACTACGAGCAGTACTTC.

Here the CDR3 reads CASSLEQGYEAFF. DNA for the CDR3: TGTGCCAGCAGCTTAGAACAGGGTTATGAAGCTTTCTTT. The gene calls are TRBV7-6 and TRBJ1-1, with D possibly matching TRBD1 (6 bases). The CDR3 consists of 13 residues. The germline gives CDR1 SGHVS, CDR2 FNYEAQ. The V gene lost 1 base and the J gene lost 7 bases, with 10 bases spanning the gap.

The chain combines TRBV11-2 with TRBJ2-3; no clear D. Germline CDR1 is SGHAT and CDR2 is FQNNGV. This CDR3 contains 13 residues. Trimming took off 1 base at V and 4 bases at J, with 6 bases between the two ends. Here the CDR3 reads CASSLVRADTQYF. The CDR3 region has the DNA TGTGCCAGCAGCTTAGTAAGGGCAGATACGCAGTATTTT. Drawing the rest from reference TRBV11-2 and TRBJ2-3, the complete variable domain is EAGVAQSPRYKIIEKRQSVAFWCNPISGHATLYWYQQILGQGPKLLIQFQNNGVVDDSQLPKDRFSAERLKGVDSTLKIQPAKLEDSAVYLCASSLVRADTQYFGPGTRLTVL.

The chain uses TRBV18 and TRBJ2-3; D not resolved. There are 11 residues in the CDR3. V lost 2 bases, J lost 3 bases, and 0 bases lay in between. The germline V gene encodes CDR1 KGHSH and CDR2 LQKENI. Written as DNA, the CDR3 is TGTGCCAGCTCACCAACAGATACGCAGTATTTT. Translated, it gives CASSPTDTQYF.

CDR3 in DNA: TGCGCCAGCAGCTTGGCCACGCGACAGATCCAAAACAATGAGCAGTTCTTC. The encoded protein is CASSLATRQIQNNEQFF. This chain joins TRBV5-1 and TRBJ2-1; D may be TRBD1 (5 bases). The CDR3 sequence is 17 residues long. V lost 0 bases, J lost 5 bases, and 18 bases lay in between. Germline CDR1 reads SGHRS; CDR2 reads YFSETQ.

Points on this clone: Relative to the germline gene, one junction end is altered; a read error may explain this. This chain joins TRBV28 and TRBJ2-7; TRBD2 aligns across 8 bases. Per the germline V gene, CDR1 is MDHEN and CDR2 is SYDVKM. This CDR3 has 13 amino acids. DNA for the CDR3: TGTGCCGGCAGTGGAGCGGGAGCTACGTTTAAGTACTTC. Protein sequence: CAGSGAGATFKYF.

This rearrangement joins TRBV7-8 to TRBJ2-7; 10 bases line up with TRBD2. This CDR3 is built from 15 residues. With 1 base clipped from V and 6 bases from J, the junction kept 6 bases outside the gene matches. From germline, CDR1 is SGHVS and CDR2 FQNEAQ. CDR3 protein: CASSLESGRAIEQYF. The CDR3 DNA sequence: TGTGCCAGCAGCTTAGAGAGCGGGAGGGCCATCGAGCAGTACTTC. Supplemented by reference TRBV7-8 and TRBJ2-7, the full variable domain reads GAGVSQSPRYKVAKRGQDVALRCDPISGHVSLFWYQQALGQGPEFLTYFQNEAQLDKSGLPSDRFFAERPEGSVSTLKIQRTQQEDSAVYLCASSLESGRAIEQYFGPGTRLTVT.

The chain uses TRBV27 and TRBJ2-1, with D possibly matching TRBD2 (6 bases). Trimming cost V 1 base and J 7 bases, with 20 bases left between them. Germline CDR1 reads MNHEY; CDR2 reads SMNVEV (reference sequence). This CDR3 spans 17 amino acids. The CDR3 nucleotides read TGTGCCAGCAGTTTATTAAATCGGGCGGGAAGGTTAAATGAGCAGTTCTTC. Residues: CASSLLNRAGRLNEQFF.

The V gene is TRBV30, the J gene TRBJ2-7; 7 bases match TRBD1. Germline V gene lookup returns CDR1 GTSNPN and CDR2 SVGIG (reference sequence). V dropped 1 base and J dropped 6; count of bases not matched to a gene: 6. The CDR3 covers 13 residues. This CDR3 is CAWSGKQGTEQYF. The CDR3 nucleotides are TGTGCCTGGAGTGGAAAACAGGGGACCGAGCAGTACTTC.

The V call is TRBV30, the J call TRBJ2-5; D perhaps matches TRBD2 (5 bases). Germline values: CDR1 GTSNPN, CDR2 SVGIG (reference sequence). V was shortened by 2 bases and J by 11 bases, with 18 bases between the two germline ends. This CDR3 contains 13 residues. Here the CDR3 reads CAWSLLDGLLQYF. CDR3 DNA sequence: TGTGCCTGGAGTTTACTCGACGGACTTTTGCAGTACTTC.

The V call is TRBV5-8, the J call TRBJ2-6, with D tentatively TRBD1 or TRBD2 (5 bases each). Per germline, CDR1 SGHTS and CDR2 YDEGEE. The CDR3 length is 17 residues. V shed 10 bases and J shed 4 bases, with 24 bases lying between them. The CDR3 loop reads CAATREMGVPGANVLTF. CDR3 in DNA: TGTGCCGCAACTAGGGAAATGGGGGTTCCCGGGGCCAACGTCCTGACTTTC.

Only a few counts were recorded for this clone. The chain joins TRBV6-1 to TRBJ1-5; D unresolved. CDR1 is MNHNS and CDR2 is SASEGT in the germline V gene. The CDR3 totals 14 residues. The V end lost 5 bases, the J end lost 3 bases, and 11 bases lay between the germline ends. CDR3 nucleotide sequence: TGTGCCAGCAGTCAAAGACGGGACAATCAGCCCCAGCATTTT. Residues: CASSQRRDNQPQHF.

The chain uses TRBV5-5 and TRBJ2-2; 10 positions agree with TRBD1. CDR1 SGHKS and CDR2 YYEKEE come from the germline V gene (reference sequence). V dropped 4 bases and J dropped 4; count of bases not matched to a gene: 7. The CDR3 is made up of 16 amino acids. The CDR3 DNA follows: TGTGCCAGCAGCAGTCGACAGGGGGCGAGCACCGGGGAGCTGTTTTTT. It encodes CASSSRQGASTGELFF. Variable domain in full (rest from reference TRBV5-5 and TRBJ2-2): DAGVTQSPTHLIKTRGQQVTLRCSPISGHKSVSWYQQVLGQGPQFIFQYYEKEERGRGNFPDRFSARQFPNYSSELNVNALLLGDSALYLCASSSRQGASTGELFFGEGSRLTVL.

The gene calls are TRBV27 and TRBJ2-1, with D possibly matching TRBD1 (6 bases). Per germline, CDR1 MNHEY and CDR2 SMNVEV (reference sequence). Trimming took off 3 bases at V and 5 bases at J, with 11 bases between the two ends. The CDR3 consists of 14 residues. The DNA for the CDR3 is TGTGCCAGCAGTTTTACAGGACAGCACAATGAGCAGTTCTTC. Its translation: CASSFTGQHNEQFF.

The chain uses TRBV14 and TRBJ1-6; 7 bases match TRBD1. This CDR3 region has 15 residues. CDR1 and CDR2 (germline): SGHDN, FVKESK. V was clipped by 1 base and J by 13 bases; unmatched bases: 10. CDR3 region: CASSQAPGQIFPLHF. The CDR3 DNA follows: TGTGCCAGCAGCCAAGCCCCGGGACAGATTTTCCCCCTCCACTTT.

The gene calls are TRBV27 and TRBJ1-1; D is possibly TRBD1 (5 bases). Deletions cut 1 base from V and 6 bases from J, with 9 bases between. CDR1 is MNHEY, CDR2 SMNVEV, per germline (reference sequence). CDR3 length: 13 residues. CDR3 DNA: TGTGCCAGCAGTTTATTATGGGGGTCTGAAGCTTTCTTT. Amino acid sequence: CASSLLWGSEAFF.

The gene calls are TRBV27 and TRBJ1-1; D uncertain. CDR1 MNHEY and CDR2 SMNVEV come from the germline V gene (reference sequence). There are 15 residues in the CDR3. V lost 3 bases to trimming and J lost 4 bases, with 15 bases between them. The CDR3 loop reads CASSFIGGLATEAFF. The CDR3 nucleotides read TGTGCCAGCAGTTTTATTGGTGGTTTGGCCACTGAAGCTTTCTTT.

Notes on this clone: A read error may account for a junction end that differs from germline. The rearrangement uses TRBV6-1 and TRBJ2-1; 10 positions agree with TRBD1. There are 15 residues in the CDR3. Germline values: CDR1 MNHNS, CDR2 SASEGT. In DNA form, the CDR3 reads TGTGCCAGCAGAGAAGGACAGGGGGCCTACAATGAGCAGTTCTTC. It yields the protein CASREGQGAYNEQFF.

The chain uses TRBV7-3 and TRBJ2-2; 8 nucleotides match TRBD2. CDR3 length equals 19 residues. Losses at the gene ends were 4 bases for V and 4 bases for J; bases not matched to a gene: 17. Per the germline V gene, CDR1 is SGHTA and CDR2 is FQGTGA. As DNA, the CDR3 is TGTGCCAGCAGCTCCCAGACTCAGGCGGGGGGCGGTGGCACCGGGGAGCTGTTTTTT. Encoded protein: CASSSQTQAGGGGTGELFF.

This clone was recorded only once. V is TRBV7-2 and J is TRBJ2-5; a weak D match, TRBD1 (6 bases). From germline, CDR1 is SGHTA and CDR2 FQGNSA. The CDR3 covers 13 residues. Trimming took off 1 base at V and 4 bases at J, with 7 bases between the two ends. CDR3 coding DNA: TGTGCCAGCAGCTTAGGCAGGGGAGAGACCCAGTACTTC. It translates to CASSLGRGETQYF.

The rearrangement uses TRBV29-1 and TRBJ2-3; D gene uncertain. V was trimmed by 4 bases and J by 0 bases, leaving 14 bases between them. The CDR3 covers 15 residues. From germline, CDR1 is SQVTM and CDR2 ANQGSEA. As DNA, the CDR3 is TGCAGCGTTGTCGTCCGCGGTTCTAGCACAGATACGCAGTATTTT. Protein product: CSVVVRGSSTDTQYF.